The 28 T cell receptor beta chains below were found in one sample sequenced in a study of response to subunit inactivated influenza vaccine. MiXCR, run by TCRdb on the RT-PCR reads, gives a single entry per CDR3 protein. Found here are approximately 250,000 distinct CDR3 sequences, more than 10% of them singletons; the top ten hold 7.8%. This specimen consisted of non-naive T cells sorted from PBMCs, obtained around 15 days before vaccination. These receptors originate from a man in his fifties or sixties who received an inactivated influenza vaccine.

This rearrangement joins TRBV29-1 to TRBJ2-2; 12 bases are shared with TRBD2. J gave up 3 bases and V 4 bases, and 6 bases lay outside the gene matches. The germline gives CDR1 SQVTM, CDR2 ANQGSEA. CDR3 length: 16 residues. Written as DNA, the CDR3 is TGCAGCGTTGGAGCTAGCGGGAGGGCCGACACCGGGGAGCTGTTTTTT. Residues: CSVGASGRADTGELFF.

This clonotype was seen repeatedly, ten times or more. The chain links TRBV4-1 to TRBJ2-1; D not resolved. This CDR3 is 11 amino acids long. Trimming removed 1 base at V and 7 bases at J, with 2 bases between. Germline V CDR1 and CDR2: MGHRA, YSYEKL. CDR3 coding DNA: TGCGCCAGCAGCCAAGGTAATGAGCAGTTCTTC. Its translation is CASSQGNEQFF.

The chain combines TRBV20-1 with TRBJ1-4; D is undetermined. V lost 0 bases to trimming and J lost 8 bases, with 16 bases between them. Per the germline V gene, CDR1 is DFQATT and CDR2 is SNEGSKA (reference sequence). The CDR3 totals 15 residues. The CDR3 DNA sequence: TGCAGTGCTAGAGATAGAAAGGGCCCGGGGGAAAAACTGTTTTTT. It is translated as CSARDRKGPGEKLFF.

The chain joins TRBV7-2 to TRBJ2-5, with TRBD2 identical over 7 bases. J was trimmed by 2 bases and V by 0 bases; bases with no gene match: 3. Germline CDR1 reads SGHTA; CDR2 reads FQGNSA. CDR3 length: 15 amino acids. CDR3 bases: TGTGCCAGCAGCTTAGCCAGCGGGACGCAAGAGACCCAGTACTTC. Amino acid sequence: CASSLASGTQETQYF.

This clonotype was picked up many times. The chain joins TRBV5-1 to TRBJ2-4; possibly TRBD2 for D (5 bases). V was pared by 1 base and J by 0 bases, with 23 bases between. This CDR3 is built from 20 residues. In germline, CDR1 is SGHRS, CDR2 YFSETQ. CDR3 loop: CASSLRITSGKGSAKNIQYF. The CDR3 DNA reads TGCGCCAGCAGCTTGCGTATTACGTCCGGGAAGGGATCAGCCAAAAACATTCAGTACTTC.

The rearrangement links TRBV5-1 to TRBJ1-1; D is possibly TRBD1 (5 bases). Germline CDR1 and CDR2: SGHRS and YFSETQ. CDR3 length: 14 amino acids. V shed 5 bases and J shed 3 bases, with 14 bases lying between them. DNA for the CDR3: TGCGCCAGCAGTATCCCAGGGAGGGACACTGAAGCTTTCTTT. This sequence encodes CASSIPGRDTEAFF.

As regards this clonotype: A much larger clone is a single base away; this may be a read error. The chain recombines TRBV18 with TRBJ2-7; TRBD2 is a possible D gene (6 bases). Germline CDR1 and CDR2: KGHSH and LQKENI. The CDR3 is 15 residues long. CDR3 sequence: CASSPYGGASYEQCF. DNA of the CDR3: TGTGCCAGCTCACCATACGGGGGTGCGTCCTACGAGCAGTGCTTC.

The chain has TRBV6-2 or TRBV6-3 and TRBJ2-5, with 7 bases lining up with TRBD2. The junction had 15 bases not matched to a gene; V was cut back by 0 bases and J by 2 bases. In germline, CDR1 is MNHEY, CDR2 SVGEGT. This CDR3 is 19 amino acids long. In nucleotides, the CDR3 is TGTGCCAGCAGTTACTCGATAGGCGGGAGCGCCTACACTCAAGAGACCCAGTACTTC. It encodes CASSYSIGGSAYTQETQYF.

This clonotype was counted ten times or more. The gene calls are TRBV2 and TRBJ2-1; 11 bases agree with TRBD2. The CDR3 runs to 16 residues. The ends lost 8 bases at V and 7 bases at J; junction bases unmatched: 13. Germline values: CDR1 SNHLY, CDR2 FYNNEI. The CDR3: CASAEEPGLAENEQFF. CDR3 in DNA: TGTGCCAGCGCGGAGGAACCGGGACTAGCGGAAAATGAGCAGTTCTTC.

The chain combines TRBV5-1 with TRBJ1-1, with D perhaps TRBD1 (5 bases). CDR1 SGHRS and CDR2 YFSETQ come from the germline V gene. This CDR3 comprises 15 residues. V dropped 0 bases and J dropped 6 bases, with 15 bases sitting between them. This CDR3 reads CASSLGSGGVAEAFF. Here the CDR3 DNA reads TGCGCCAGCAGCTTGGGCTCTGGGGGTGTCGCTGAAGCTTTCTTT. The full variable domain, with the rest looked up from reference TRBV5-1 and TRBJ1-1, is KAGVTQTPRYLIKTRGQQVTLSCSPISGHRSVSWYQQTPGQGLQFLFEYFSETQRNKGNFPGRFSGRQFSNSRSEMNVSTLELGDSALYLCASSLGSGGVAEAFFGQGTRLTVV.

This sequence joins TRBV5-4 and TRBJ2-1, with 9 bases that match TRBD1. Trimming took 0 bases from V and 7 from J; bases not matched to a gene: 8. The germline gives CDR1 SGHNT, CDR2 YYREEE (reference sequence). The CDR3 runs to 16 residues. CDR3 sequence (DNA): TGTGCCAGCAGCTTGGGGGGACAGGGAAAGAAGAATGAGCAGTTCTTC. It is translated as CASSLGGQGKKNEQFF.

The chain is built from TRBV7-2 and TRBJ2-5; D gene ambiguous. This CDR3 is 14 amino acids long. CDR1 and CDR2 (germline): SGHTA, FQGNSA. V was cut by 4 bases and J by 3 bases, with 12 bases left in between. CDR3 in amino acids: CASSSLGRKETQYF. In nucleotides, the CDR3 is TGTGCCAGCAGCTCACTCGGACGTAAAGAGACCCAGTACTTC. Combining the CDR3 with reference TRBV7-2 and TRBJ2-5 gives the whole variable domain GAGVSQSPSNKVTEKGKDVELRCDPISGHTALYWYRQSLGQGLEFLIYFQGNSAPDKSGLPSDRFSAERTGGSVSTLTIQRTQQEDSAVYLCASSSLGRKETQYFGPGTRLLVL.

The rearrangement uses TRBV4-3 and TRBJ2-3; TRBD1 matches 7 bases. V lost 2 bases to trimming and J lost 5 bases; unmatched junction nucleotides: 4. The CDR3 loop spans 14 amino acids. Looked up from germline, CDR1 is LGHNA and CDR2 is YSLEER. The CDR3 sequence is CASSQRQGIDTQYF. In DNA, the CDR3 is TGCGCCAGCAGCCAAAGACAGGGAATAGATACGCAGTATTTT.

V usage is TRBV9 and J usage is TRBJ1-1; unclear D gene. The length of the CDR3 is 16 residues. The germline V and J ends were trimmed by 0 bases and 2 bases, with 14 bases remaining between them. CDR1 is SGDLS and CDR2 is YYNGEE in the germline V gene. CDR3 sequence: CASSVGPWATNTEAFF. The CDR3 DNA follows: TGTGCCAGCAGCGTAGGACCCTGGGCAACCAACACTGAAGCTTTCTTT.

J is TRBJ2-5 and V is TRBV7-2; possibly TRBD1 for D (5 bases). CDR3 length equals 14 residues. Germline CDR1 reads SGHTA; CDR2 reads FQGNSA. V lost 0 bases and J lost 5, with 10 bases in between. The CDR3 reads CASSLAWGRETQYF. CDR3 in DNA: TGTGCCAGCAGCTTAGCGTGGGGCCGTGAGACCCAGTACTTC.

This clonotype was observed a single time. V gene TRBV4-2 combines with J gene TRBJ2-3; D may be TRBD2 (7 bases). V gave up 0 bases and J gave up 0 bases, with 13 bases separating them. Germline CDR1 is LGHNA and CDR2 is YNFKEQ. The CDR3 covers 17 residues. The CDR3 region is CASSQDRGATSTDTQYF. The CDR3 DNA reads TGTGCCAGCAGCCAAGATCGGGGGGCGACTAGCACAGATACGCAGTATTTT.

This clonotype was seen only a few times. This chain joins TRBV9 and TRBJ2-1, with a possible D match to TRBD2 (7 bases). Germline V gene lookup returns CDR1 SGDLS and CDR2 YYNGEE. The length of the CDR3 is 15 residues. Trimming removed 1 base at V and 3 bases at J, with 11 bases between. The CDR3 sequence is CASSVLGGGYNEQFF. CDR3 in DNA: TGTGCCAGCAGCGTATTAGGGGGGGGCTACAATGAGCAGTTCTTC.

Here the CDR3 DNA reads TGTGCCAGCAGCTTAGCGAGGCTAGCGGAACGGCACACCGGGGAGCTGTTTTTT. Amino acids: CASSLARLAERHTGELFF. This rearrangement joins TRBV7-2 to TRBJ2-2; 7 bases fit TRBD2. Germline CDR1 is SGHTA and CDR2 is FQGNSA. This CDR3 contains 18 residues. The V segment lost 0 bases and the J segment 3 bases; nucleotides outside the gene matches: 10.

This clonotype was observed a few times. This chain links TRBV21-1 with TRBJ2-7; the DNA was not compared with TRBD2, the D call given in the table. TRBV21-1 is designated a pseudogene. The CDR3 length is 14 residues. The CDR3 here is CASSTLAGTYEQYF. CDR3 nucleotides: TGTGCCAGCAGCACTCTAGCGGGAACCTACGAGCAGTACTTC.

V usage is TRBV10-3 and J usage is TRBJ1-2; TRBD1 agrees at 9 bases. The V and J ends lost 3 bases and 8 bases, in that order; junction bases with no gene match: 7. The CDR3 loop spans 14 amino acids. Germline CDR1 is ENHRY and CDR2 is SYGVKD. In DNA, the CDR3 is TGTGCCATCAGTGAAACCGGGACAGGGATCGGCTACACCTTC. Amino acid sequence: CAISETGTGIGYTF.

The CDR3 DNA sequence: TGTGCCAGCAGTTACTCAGCAGGGGAGCCATACGAGCAGTACTTC. Translation gives CASSYSAGEPYEQYF. V usage is TRBV6-5 and J usage is TRBJ2-7; TRBD1 might be the D (6 bases). This CDR3 region has 15 residues. The V end was cut by 0 bases, the J end by 4 bases, with 13 bases between. Germline V gene sequence: CDR1 MNHEY, CDR2 SVGAGI.

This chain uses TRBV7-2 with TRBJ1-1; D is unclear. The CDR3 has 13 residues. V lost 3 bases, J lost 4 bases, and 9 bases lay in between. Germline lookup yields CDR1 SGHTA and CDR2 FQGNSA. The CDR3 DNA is TGTGCCAGCAGCTTCGGGCATAGCACTGAAGCTTTCTTT. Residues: CASSFGHSTEAFF.

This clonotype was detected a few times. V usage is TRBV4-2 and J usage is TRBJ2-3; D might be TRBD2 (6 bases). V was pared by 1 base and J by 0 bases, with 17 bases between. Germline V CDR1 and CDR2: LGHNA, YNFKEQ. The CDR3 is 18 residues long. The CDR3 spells CASSQGSSGRFSTDTQYF. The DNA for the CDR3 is TGTGCCAGCAGCCAAGGGAGTAGCGGAAGATTTAGCACAGATACGCAGTATTTT.

The CDR3 nucleotides are TGTGCCAGCAGTGAAAGGGGGAGGGCCGATGGAAAGCAGTTCTTC. This encodes CASSERGRADGKQFF. The chain employs TRBV2 and TRBJ2-1; D might be TRBD2 (7 bases). The CDR3 contains 15 residues. The V gene's germline CDR1 is SNHLY and CDR2 FYNNEI. V lost 2 bases, J lost 11 bases, and 19 bases lay in between.

CDR3 protein: CASRYRGSSYEQYF. The CDR3 DNA reads TGTGCCAGCAGATACAGGGGGAGCTCCTACGAGCAGTACTTC. The V call is TRBV28, the J call TRBJ2-7; 8 positions agree with TRBD1. The J segment lost 0 bases and the V segment lost 6 bases, leaving 4 bases of the junction unmatched. Germline values: CDR1 MDHEN, CDR2 SYDVKM. CDR3 length equals 14 residues. Supplemented by reference TRBV28 and TRBJ2-7, the full variable domain reads DVKVTQSSRYLVKRTGEKVFLECVQDMDHENMFWYRQDPGLGLRLIYFSYDVKMKEKGDIPEGYSVSREKKERFSLILESASTNQTSMYLCASRYRGSSYEQYFGPGTRLTVT.

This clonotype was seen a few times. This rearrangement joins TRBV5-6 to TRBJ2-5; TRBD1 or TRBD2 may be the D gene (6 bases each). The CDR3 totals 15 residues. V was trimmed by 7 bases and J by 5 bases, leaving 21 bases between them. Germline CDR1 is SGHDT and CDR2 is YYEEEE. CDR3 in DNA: TGTGCCAGCTCTAAGGGGGGCCTTAGCTCGGAGACCCAGTACTTC. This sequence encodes CASSKGGLSSETQYF.

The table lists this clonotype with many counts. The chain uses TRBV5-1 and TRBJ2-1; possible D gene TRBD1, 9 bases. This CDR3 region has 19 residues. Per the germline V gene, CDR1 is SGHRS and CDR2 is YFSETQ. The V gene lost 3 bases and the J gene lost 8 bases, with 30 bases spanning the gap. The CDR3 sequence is CASSSSGTGIRTSNYEQFF. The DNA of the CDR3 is TGCGCCAGCAGCTCGTCCGGGACAGGGATTAGGACTAGCAATTATGAGCAGTTCTTC.

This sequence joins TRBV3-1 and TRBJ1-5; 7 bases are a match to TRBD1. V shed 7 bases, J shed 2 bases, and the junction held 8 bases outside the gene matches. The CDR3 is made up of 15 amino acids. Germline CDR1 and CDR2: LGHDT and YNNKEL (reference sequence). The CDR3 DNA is TGTGCCAGCACCCAGGGGGAATTGGGCAATCAGCCCCAGCATTTT. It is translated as CASTQGELGNQPQHF.